Described below is a single TCR beta chain sequence and its context. What it binds is not known. The study ran its PCR with 60 Vbeta and 13 Jbeta primers. Measured with immunoSEQ multiplex PCR; TCRdb has only the in-frame clones, and not every one. The sample has a few hundred thousand clones, 75% to 85% seen once; the top ten hold roughly 0.31%. CDR1 MNHEY and CDR2 SMNVEV come from the germline V gene (reference sequence). The CDR3 has 14 amino acids. V was trimmed by 5 bases and J by 2 bases, leaving 13 bases between them. The data are from a study of cytomegalovirus exposure and HLA in healthy donors. Overall study results and limits: The authors later linked a missense DCLRE1C variant to TCR beta V- and J-gene trimming. The study carried out a later analysis of TCR beta sequences. It associated some 15,000 of them with specific HLA alleles at a false discovery rate of 0.05. Sequencing likely caused a cluster of highly shared sequence variants. Usually a TCR sequence was rare, but some public TCRs were found in many donors.

The sample was PBMCs. The rearrangement uses TRBV27 and TRBJ2-7; D might be TRBD1 (5 bases). The TCR originated in a girl aged 2 to 10 in good health and CMV-seronegative. The CDR3 DNA reads as TGTGCCAGCAGTCGTATCAGGGCAACCTACGAGCAGTACTTC. Translated: CASSRIRATYEQYF.